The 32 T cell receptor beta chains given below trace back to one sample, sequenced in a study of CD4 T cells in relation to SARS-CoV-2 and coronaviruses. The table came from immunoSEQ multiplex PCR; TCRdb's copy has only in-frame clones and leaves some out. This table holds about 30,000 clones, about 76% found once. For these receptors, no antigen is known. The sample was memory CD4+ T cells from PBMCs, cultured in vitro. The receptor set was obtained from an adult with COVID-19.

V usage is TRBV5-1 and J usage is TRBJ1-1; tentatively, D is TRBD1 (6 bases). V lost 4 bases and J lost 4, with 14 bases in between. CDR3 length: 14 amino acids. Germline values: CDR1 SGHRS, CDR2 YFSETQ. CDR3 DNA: TGCGCCAGCAGCCCCACGGGGGGCGTCACTGAAGCTTTCTTT. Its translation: CASSPTGGVTEAFF.

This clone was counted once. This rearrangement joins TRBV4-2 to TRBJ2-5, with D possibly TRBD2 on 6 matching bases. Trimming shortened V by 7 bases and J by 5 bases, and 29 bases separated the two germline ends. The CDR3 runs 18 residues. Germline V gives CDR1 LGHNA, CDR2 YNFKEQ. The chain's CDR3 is CASTSVVRRDHMGETQYF. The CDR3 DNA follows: TGTGCCAGCACCTCCGTTGTGAGGCGGGATCACATGGGGGAGACCCAGTACTTC.

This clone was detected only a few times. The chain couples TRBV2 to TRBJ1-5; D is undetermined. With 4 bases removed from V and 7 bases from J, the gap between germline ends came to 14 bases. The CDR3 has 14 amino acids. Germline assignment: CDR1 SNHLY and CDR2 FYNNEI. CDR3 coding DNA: TGTGCCAGCAGTGCTCTAAGGGAGAGGCAGCCCCAGCATTTT. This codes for CASSALRERQPQHF.

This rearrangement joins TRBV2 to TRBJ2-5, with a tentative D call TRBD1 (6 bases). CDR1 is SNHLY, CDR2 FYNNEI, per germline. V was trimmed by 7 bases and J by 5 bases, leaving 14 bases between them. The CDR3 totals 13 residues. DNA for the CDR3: TGTGCCAGCACCACGGGGCAGGGGGAGACCCAGTACTTC. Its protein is CASTTGQGETQYF.

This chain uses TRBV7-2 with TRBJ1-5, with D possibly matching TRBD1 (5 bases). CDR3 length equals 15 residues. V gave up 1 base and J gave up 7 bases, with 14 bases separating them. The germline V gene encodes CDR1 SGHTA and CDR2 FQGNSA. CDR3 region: CASSLVGTEGQPQHF. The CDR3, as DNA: TGTGCCAGCAGCTTAGTCGGGACGGAGGGACAGCCCCAGCATTTT.

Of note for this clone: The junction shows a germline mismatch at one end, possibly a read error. The CDR3 DNA follows: TGCGCCAGCAGTTTGGGACCAAACAATGAGCAGTTCTTC. Translated, it gives CASSLGPNNEQFF. The chain couples TRBV5-1 to TRBJ2-1; D possibly matches TRBD1 or TRBD2 (5 bases each). The CDR3 spans 13 residues. Germline CDR1 and CDR2: SGHRS and YFSETQ.

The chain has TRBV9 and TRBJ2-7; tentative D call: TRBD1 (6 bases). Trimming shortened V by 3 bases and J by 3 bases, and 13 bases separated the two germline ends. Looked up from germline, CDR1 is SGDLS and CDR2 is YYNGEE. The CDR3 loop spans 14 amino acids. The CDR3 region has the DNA TGTGCCAGCAGCGCCGGGACACTAAACTACGAGCAGTACTTC. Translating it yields CASSAGTLNYEQYF. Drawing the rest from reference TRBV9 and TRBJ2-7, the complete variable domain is DSGVTQTPKHLITATGQRVTLRCSPRSGDLSVYWYQQSLDQGLQFLIQYYNGEERAKGNILERFSAQQFPDLHSELNLSSLELGDSALYFCASSAGTLNYEQYFGPGTRLTVT.

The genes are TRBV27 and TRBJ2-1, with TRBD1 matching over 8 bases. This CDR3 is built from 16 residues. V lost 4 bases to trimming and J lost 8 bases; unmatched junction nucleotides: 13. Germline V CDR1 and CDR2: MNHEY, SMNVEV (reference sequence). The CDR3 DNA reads TGTGCCAGCAGTTCCCAGGACAGGGACCTATTCCATGAGCAGTTCTTC. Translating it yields CASSSQDRDLFHEQFF.

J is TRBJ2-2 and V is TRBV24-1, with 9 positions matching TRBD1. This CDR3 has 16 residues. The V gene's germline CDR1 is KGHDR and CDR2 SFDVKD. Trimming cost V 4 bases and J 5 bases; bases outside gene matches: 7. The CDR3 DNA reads TGTGCCACCAGTGAGGTTGGACAGGGGAGGACCGGGGAGCTGTTTTTT. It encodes CATSEVGQGRTGELFF.

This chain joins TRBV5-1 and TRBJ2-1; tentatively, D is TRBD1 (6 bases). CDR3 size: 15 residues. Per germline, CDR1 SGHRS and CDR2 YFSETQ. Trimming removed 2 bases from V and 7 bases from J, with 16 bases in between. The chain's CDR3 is CASSLGQGFLNEQFF. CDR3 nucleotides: TGCGCCAGCAGCTTAGGGCAGGGGTTCTTAAATGAGCAGTTCTTC.

This CDR3 is CASSQSGVAAVSGTYEQYF. CDR3 DNA sequence: TGCGCCAGCAGTCAATCGGGTGTCGCCGCAGTCAGCGGAACCTACGAGCAGTACTTC. The chain is built from TRBV23-1 and TRBJ2-7; TRBD2 is a possible D gene (5 bases). TRBV23-1 counts as an open reading frame of uncertain function. The CDR3 sequence is 19 residues long. V shed 0 bases and J shed 2 bases, with 23 bases lying between them.

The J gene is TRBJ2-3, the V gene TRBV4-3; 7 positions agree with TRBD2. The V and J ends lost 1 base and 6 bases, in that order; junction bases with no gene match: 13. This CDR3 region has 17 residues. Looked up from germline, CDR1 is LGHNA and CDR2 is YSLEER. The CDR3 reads CASSQVSGRAGSDTQYF. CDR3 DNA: TGCGCCAGCAGCCAAGTCTCTGGGAGGGCCGGATCGGATACGCAGTATTTT.

The CDR3 region is CASSRNGLAGGYNEQFF. The CDR3, as DNA: TGTGCCAGCAGCCGCAACGGACTAGCGGGAGGGTACAATGAGCAGTTCTTC. V gene TRBV28 combines with J gene TRBJ2-1; TRBD2 matches 15 bases. After removal of 6 bases from V and 4 bases from J, the junction contained 7 bases not matched to a gene. The germline V gene has CDR1 MDHEN and CDR2 SYDVKM. This CDR3 is built from 17 residues.

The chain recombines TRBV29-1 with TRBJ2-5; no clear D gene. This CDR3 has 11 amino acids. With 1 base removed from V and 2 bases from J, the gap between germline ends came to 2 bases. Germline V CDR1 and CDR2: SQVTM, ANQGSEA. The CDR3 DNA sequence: TGCAGCGTTGAAGGGCAAGAGACCCAGTACTTC. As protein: CSVEGQETQYF.

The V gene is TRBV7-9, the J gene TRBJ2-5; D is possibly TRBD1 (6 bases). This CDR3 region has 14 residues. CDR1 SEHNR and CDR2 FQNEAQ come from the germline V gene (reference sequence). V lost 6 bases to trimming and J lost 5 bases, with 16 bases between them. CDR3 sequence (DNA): TGTGCCAGCAGACGTACACAGGGAGCGGAGACCCAGTACTTC. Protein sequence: CASRRTQGAETQYF.

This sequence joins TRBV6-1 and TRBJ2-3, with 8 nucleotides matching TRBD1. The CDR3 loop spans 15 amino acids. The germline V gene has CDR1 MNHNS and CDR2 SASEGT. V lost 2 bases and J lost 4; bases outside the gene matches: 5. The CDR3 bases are TGTGCCAGCAGTGAACTGACAGGGGAACCAGATACGCAGTATTTT. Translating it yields CASSELTGEPDTQYF.

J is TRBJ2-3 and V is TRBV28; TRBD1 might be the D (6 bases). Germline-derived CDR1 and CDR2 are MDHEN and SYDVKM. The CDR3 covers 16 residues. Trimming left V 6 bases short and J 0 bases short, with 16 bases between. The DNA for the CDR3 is TGTGCCAGCAGGAAGACCGGGACACAAAGCACAGATACGCAGTATTTT. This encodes CASRKTGTQSTDTQYF.

CDR3 protein: CASSLLAGGVTDTQYF. The CDR3 bases are TGTGCCAGCAGCCTACTAGCGGGAGGGGTTACAGATACGCAGTATTTT. V and J are TRBV14 and TRBJ2-3, with 13 positions matching TRBD2. Unmatched junction bases numbered 4, after V lost 4 bases and J lost 3 bases. Germline V CDR1 and CDR2: SGHDN, FVKESK. This CDR3 has 16 residues. The whole variable domain, remainder taken from reference TRBV14 and TRBJ2-3, is EAGVTQFPSHSVIEKGQTVTLRCDPISGHDNLYWYRRVMGKEIKFLLHFVKESKQDESGMPNNRFLAERTGGTYSTLKVQPAELEDSGVYFCASSLLAGGVTDTQYFGPGTRLTVL.

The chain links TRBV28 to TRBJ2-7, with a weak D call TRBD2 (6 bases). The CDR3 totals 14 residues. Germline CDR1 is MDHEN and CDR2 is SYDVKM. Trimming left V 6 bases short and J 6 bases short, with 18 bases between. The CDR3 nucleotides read TGTGCCAGCAGAAACCCCGGGACTCAACGCGAGCAGTACTTC. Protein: CASRNPGTQREQYF.

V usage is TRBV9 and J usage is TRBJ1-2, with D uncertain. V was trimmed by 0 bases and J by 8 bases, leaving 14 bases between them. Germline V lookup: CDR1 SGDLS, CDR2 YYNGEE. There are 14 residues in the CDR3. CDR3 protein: CASSVGGGFGGYTF. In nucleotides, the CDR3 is TGTGCCAGCAGCGTAGGCGGTGGATTTGGGGGCTACACCTTC.

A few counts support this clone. CDR3 coding DNA: TGTGCCAGCAGCACGCACAGTCTCCCGGAAAAACTGTTTTTT. Translating it yields CASSTHSLPEKLFF. The chain uses TRBV9 and TRBJ1-4; no clear D gene. The CDR3 consists of 14 residues. The germline V gene encodes CDR1 SGDLS and CDR2 YYNGEE. Trimming left V 4 bases short and J 8 bases short, with 15 bases between.

The CDR3 sequence is CAQRLASGPHEETQYF. The CDR3 coding sequence is TGCGCCCAGCGGTTGGCTAGCGGGCCACATGAGGAGACCCAGTACTTC. The chain links TRBV10-1 to TRBJ2-5; 8 bases line up with TRBD2. This CDR3 comprises 16 residues. CDR1 and CDR2 from the germline V gene are WNHNN and SYGVQD (reference sequence). Trimming removed 11 bases from V and 5 bases from J; junction bases left unmatched: 19.

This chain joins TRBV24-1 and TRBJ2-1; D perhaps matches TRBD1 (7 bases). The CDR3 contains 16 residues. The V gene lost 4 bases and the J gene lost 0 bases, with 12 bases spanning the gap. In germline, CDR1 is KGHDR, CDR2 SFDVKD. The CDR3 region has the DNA TGTGCCACCAGTGACCCAGGGGGGAGCTCCTACAATGAGCAGTTCTTC. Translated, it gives CATSDPGGSSYNEQFF.

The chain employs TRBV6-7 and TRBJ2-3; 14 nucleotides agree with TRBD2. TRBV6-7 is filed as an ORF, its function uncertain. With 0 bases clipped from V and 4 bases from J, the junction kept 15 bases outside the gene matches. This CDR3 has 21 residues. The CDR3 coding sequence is TGTGCCAGCAGTTACTCGTCGGGGCCCGGGACTAGCGGGAGAAGCGCAGATACGCAGTATTTT. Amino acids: CASSYSSGPGTSGRSADTQYF.

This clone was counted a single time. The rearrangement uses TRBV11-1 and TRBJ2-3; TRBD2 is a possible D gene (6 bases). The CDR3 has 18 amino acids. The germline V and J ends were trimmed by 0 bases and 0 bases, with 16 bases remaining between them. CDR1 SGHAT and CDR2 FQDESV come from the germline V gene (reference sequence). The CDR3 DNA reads TGTGCCAGCAGCTTAGCGCCCTCGGACTACTTCAGCACAGATACGCAGTATTTT. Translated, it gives CASSLAPSDYFSTDTQYF.

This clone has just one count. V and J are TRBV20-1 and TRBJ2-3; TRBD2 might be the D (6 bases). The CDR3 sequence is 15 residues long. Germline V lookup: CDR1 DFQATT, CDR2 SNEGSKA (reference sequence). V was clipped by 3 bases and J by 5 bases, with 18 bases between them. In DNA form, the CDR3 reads TGCAGTGCTAGTACGGGGCTAGCGCGGAGAGATACGCAGTATTTT. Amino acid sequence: CSASTGLARRDTQYF.

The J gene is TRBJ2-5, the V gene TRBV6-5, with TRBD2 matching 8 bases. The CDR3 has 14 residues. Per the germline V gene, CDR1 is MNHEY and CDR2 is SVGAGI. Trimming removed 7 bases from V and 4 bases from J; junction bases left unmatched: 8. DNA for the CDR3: TGTGCCAGCAACGTAGTCGCGGGAGGAGAGACCCAGTACTTC. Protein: CASNVVAGGETQYF.

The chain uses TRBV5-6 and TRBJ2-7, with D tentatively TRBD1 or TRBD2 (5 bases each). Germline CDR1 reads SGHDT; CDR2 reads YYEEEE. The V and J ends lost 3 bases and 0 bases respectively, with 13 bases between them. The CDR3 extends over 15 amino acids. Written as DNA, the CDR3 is TGTGCCAGCAGCTCCCTCGGGACGACCTCCTACGAGCAGTACTTC. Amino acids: CASSSLGTTSYEQYF.

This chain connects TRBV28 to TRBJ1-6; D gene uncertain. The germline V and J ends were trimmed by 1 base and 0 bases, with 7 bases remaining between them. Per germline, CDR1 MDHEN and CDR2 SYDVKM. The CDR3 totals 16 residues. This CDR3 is CASSLLKSSYNSPLHF. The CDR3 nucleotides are TGTGCCAGCAGTTTATTGAAGAGCTCCTATAATTCACCCCTCCACTTT.

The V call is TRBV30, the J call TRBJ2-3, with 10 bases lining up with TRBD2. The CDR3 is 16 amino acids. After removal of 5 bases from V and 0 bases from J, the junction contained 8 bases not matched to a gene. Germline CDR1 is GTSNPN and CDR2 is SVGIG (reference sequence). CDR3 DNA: TGTGCCTGGTCACAAGGACTAGCGGCTAGCACAGATACGCAGTATTTT. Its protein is CAWSQGLAASTDTQYF.

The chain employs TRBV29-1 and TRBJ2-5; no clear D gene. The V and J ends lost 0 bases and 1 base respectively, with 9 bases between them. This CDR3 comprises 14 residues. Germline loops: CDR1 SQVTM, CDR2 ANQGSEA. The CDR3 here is CSVEEGNFQETQYF. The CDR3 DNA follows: TGCAGCGTTGAAGAGGGGAACTTCCAAGAGACCCAGTACTTC.

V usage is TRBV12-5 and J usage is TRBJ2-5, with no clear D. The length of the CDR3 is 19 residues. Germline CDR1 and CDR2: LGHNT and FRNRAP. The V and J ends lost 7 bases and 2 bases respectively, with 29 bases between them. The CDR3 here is CASASFYDQNEENQETQYF. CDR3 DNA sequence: TGTGCTAGTGCCTCGTTTTATGACCAAAATGAGGAAAATCAAGAGACCCAGTACTTC. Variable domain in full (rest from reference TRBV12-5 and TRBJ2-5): DARVTQTPRHKVTEMGQEVTMRCQPILGHNTVFWYRQTMMQGLELLAYFRNRAPLDDSGMPKDRFSAEMPDATLATLKIQPSEPRDSAVYFCASASFYDQNEENQETQYFGPGTRLLVL.